The 7 T cell receptor beta chains reported below all come from one sample, sequenced in a study of CD8 T cells in ankylosing spondylitis. Each CDR3 protein is one row after TCRdb ran MiXCR on the 5' RACE reads. The table records around 340,000 distinct CDR3 sequences, approximately 14% of them present only once. The specimen was blood, either unsorted or a sorted T cell fraction (not recorded which). The origin of the receptors is a male donor with ankylosing spondylitis or in good health (not recorded which).

This clonotype appeared a few times. The chain is built from TRBV21-1 and TRBJ2-4. TRBV21-1 is a listed pseudogene. The length of the CDR3 is 12 residues. This CDR3 is CVKELNPNIQYF. The CDR3 DNA reads as TGTGTCAAGGAACTGAACCCGAACATTCAGTACTTC.

This clonotype has a count of ten or more. V usage is TRBV12-3 or TRBV12-4 and J usage is TRBJ2-1; no definite D call. The CDR3 runs 15 residues. The V and J ends lost 3 bases and 0 bases respectively, with 9 bases between them. CDR3 in amino acids: CASSFLGGSYNEQFF. In DNA form, the CDR3 reads TGTGCCAGCAGTTTTTTGGGTGGCTCCTACAATGAGCAGTTCTTC.

This clonotype was picked up many times. The chain is built from TRBV20-1 and TRBJ1-1, with 7 bases identical to TRBD1. Germline V gene sequence: CDR1 DFQATT, CDR2 SNEGSKA (reference sequence). V dropped 3 bases and J dropped 0; count of bases not matched to a gene: 1. This CDR3 is 13 amino acids long. The CDR3 bases are TGCAGTGCTAGCGGGACAGTGAACACTGAAGCTTTCTTT. This translates into CSASGTVNTEAFF.

The genes are TRBV3-1 and TRBJ2-1; D is ambiguous. From germline, CDR1 is LGHDT and CDR2 YNNKEL (reference sequence). The V gene lost 3 bases and the J gene lost 6 bases, with 15 bases spanning the gap. The CDR3 totals 15 residues. CDR3 in DNA: TGTGCCAGCAGCCAGCCGCGCCTAGAAGTCAATGAGCAGTTCTTC. Protein: CASSQPRLEVNEQFF.

This clonotype was seen many times. The chain has TRBV10-3 and TRBJ1-2; D might be TRBD1 (6 bases). The CDR3 totals 13 residues. Germline CDR1 and CDR2: ENHRY and SYGVKD. V was shortened by 6 bases and J by 0 bases, with 8 bases between the two germline ends. The chain's CDR3 is CAIRDSTNYGYTF. In nucleotides, the CDR3 is TGTGCCATCAGGGACAGCACTAACTATGGCTACACCTTC.

This clonotype was seen a few times. This sequence joins TRBV12-3 or TRBV12-4 and TRBJ2-3; possibly TRBD1 or TRBD2 for D (6 bases each). Trimming shortened V by 2 bases and J by 3 bases, and 12 bases separated the two germline ends. This CDR3 is 15 amino acids long. The DNA of the CDR3 is TGTGCCAGCAGTTTACGGGGGCTGAATACAGATACGCAGTATTTT. Encoded protein: CASSLRGLNTDTQYF.

This chain joins TRBV14 and TRBJ2-1; TRBD1 matches at 9 bases. The V gene end was trimmed by 3 bases and the J gene end by 4 bases; junction bases not matched to a gene: 10. The CDR3 covers 17 residues. CDR1 SGHDN and CDR2 FVKESK come from the germline V gene. The CDR3 region is CASSQSTGGWGYNEQFF. CDR3 nucleotides: TGTGCCAGCAGCCAGAGTACAGGGGGCTGGGGGTACAATGAGCAGTTCTTC.